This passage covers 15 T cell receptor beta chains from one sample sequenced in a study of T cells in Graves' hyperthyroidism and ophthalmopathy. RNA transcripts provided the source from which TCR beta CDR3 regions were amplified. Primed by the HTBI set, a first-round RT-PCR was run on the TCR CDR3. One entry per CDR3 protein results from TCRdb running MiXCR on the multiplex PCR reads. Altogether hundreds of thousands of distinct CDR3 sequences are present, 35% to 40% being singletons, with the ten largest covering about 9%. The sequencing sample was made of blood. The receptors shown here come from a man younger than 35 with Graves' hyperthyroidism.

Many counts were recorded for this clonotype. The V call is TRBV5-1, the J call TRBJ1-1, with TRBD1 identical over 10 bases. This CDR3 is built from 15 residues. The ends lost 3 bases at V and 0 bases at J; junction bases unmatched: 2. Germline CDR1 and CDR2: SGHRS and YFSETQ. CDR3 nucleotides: TGCGCCAGCAGCTATGACAGGGGGCTGAACACTGAAGCTTTCTTT. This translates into CASSYDRGLNTEAFF.

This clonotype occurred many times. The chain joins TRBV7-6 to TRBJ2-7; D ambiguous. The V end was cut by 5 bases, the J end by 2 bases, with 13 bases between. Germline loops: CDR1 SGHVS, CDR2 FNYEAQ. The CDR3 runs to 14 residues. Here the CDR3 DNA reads TGTGCCAGCAGCCAAGGATCTGTCGCCTACGAGCAGTACTTC. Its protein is CASSQGSVAYEQYF.

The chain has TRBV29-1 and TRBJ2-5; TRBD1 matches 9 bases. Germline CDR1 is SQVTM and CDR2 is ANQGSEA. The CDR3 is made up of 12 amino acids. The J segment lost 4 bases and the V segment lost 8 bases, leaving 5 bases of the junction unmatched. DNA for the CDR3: TGCAGCCCCACAGGGGGCGGAGAGACCCAGTACTTC. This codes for CSPTGGGETQYF.

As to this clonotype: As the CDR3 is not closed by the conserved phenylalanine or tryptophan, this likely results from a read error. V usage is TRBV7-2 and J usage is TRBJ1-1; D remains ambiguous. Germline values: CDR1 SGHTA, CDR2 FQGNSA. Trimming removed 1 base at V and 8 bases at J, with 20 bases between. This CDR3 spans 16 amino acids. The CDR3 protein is CASSLVSLQANHEAFL. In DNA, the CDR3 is TGTGCCAGCAGCTTAGTATCGCTCCAGGCTAACCACGAAGCTTTCCTT.

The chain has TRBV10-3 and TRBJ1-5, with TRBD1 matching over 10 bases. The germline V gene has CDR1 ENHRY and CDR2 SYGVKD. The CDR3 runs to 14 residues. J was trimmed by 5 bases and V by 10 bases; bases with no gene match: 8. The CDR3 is CATGTGDSDQPQHF. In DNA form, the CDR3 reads TGTGCCACCGGGACAGGGGACAGTGATCAGCCCCAGCATTTT.

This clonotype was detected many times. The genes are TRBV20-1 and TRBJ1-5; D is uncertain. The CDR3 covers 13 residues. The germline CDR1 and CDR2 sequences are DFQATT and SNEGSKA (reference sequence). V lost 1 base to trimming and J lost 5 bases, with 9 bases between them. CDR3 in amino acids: CSARAVGDQPQHF. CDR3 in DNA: TGCAGTGCTAGAGCTGTGGGTGATCAGCCCCAGCATTTT.

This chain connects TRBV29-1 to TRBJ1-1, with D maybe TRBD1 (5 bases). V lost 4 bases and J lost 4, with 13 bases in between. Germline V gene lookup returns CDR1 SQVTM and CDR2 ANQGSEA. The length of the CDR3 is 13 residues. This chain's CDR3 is CSVGEGSGTEAFF. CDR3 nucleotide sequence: TGCAGCGTTGGGGAGGGGAGCGGCACTGAAGCTTTCTTT.

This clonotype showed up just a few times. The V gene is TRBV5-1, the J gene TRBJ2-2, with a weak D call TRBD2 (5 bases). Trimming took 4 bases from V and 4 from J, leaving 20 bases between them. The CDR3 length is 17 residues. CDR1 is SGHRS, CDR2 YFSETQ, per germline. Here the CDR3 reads CASSQDLKGDGTGELFF. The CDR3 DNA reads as TGCGCCAGCAGCCAAGATCTCAAGGGAGACGGCACCGGGGAGCTGTTTTTT.

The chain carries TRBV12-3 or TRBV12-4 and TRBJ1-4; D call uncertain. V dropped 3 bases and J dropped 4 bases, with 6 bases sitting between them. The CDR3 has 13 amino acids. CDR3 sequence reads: CASSFLVNEKLFF. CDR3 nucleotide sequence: TGTGCCAGCAGTTTTTTAGTTAATGAAAAACTGTTTTTT.

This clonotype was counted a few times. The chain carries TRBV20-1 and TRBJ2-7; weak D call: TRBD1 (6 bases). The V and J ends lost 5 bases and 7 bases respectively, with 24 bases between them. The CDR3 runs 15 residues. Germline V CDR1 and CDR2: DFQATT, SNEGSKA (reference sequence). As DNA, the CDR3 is TGCAGTGCTCGTGGAGCTCCGGGACATCCGAAAGAGCAGTACTTC. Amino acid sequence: CSARGAPGHPKEQYF.

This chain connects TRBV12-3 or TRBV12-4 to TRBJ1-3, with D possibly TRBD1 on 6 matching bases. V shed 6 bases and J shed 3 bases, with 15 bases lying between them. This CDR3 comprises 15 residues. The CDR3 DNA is TGTGCCAGCAGCCCAACTGCAGGGGTTGGAAACACCATATATTTT. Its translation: CASSPTAGVGNTIYF.

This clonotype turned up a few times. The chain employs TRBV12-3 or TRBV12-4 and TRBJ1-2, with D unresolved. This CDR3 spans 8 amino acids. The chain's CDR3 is CEDSGYTF. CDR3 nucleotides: TGTGAAGATAGTGGCTACACCTTC.

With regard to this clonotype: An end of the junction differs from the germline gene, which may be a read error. Here the CDR3 DNA reads TGTGCCGGCAGCTTAGTAGGCGGCCATTCCTACGAGCAGTACTTC. Amino acids: CAGSLVGGHSYEQYF. The chain is built from TRBV7-2 and TRBJ2-7, with D uncertain. Germline CDR1 SGHTA, CDR2 FQGNSA. This CDR3 is built from 15 residues.

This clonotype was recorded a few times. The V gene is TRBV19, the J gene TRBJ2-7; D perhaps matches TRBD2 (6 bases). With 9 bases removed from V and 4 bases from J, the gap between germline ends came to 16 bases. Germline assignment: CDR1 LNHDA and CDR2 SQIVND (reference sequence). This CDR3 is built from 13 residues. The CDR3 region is CASSLRGKYEQYF. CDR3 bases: TGTGCCAGCTCCCTCCGGGGGAAATACGAGCAGTACTTC.

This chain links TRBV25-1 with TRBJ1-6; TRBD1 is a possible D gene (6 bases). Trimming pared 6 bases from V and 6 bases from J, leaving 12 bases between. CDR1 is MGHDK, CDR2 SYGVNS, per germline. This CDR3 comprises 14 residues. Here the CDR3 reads CASRLEGVNSPLHF. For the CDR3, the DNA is TGTGCCAGCAGATTAGAGGGGGTTAATTCACCCCTCCACTTT.